The 30 T cell receptor beta chains below come from one sample, sequenced in a study of blood T cell repertoires in COVID-19. The data were produced by immunoSEQ multiplex PCR, yet TCRdb's version contains in-frame clones alone and is incomplete. The repertoire holds about 93,000 clones, with roughly 90% as singletons. Material: peripheral blood. The receptors derive from a man aged 45-60 years with acute or convalescent COVID-19.

V gene TRBV19 combines with J gene TRBJ1-6; D is uncertain. The CDR3 runs to 15 residues. CDR1 is LNHDA and CDR2 is SQIVND in the germline V gene (reference sequence). V lost 0 bases and J 8 bases, leaving 11 bases between the germline ends. This CDR3 is CASSIEGSQYSPLHF. CDR3 coding DNA: TGTGCCAGTAGTATAGAGGGCAGCCAATATTCACCCCTCCACTTT.

This chain connects TRBV10-2 to TRBJ1-1; D is perhaps TRBD1 (5 bases). This CDR3 spans 12 amino acids. Trimming took off 4 bases at V and 4 bases at J, with 7 bases between the two ends. In germline, CDR1 is WSHSY, CDR2 SAAADI. This chain's CDR3 is CASSAGITEAFF. As DNA, the CDR3 is TGCGCCAGCAGTGCAGGGATCACTGAAGCTTTCTTT.

This rearrangement joins TRBV30 to TRBJ2-3; tentatively, D is TRBD2 (7 bases). From germline, CDR1 is GTSNPN and CDR2 SVGIG (reference sequence). V lost 3 bases and J 6 bases, leaving 22 bases between the germline ends. The CDR3 spans 16 residues. CDR3 region: CAWRGSFRGAPDTQYF. The CDR3 DNA is TGTGCCTGGAGGGGTTCGTTTCGGGGGGCGCCCGATACGCAGTATTTT.

This sequence joins TRBV27 and TRBJ2-7; 13 bases align to TRBD2. V lost 6 bases, J lost 0 bases, and 11 bases stayed unmatched. Germline lookup yields CDR1 MNHEY and CDR2 SMNVEV (reference sequence). The CDR3 runs to 18 residues. CDR3 sequence reads: CASRPRTSGRSPSYEQYF. The DNA of the CDR3 is TGTGCCAGCAGACCCCGGACTAGCGGGAGATCCCCCTCCTACGAGCAGTACTTC.

This clone was seen only once. The CDR3 protein is CASSLAGRGTEKLFF. Here the CDR3 DNA reads TGTGCCAGCAGCTTAGCCGGAAGGGGTACGGAAAAACTGTTTTTT. The V gene is TRBV7-8, the J gene TRBJ1-4, with a weak D call TRBD1 (5 bases). This CDR3 is built from 15 residues. Between the trimmed V and J ends, which lost 0 bases and 8 bases, there was a span of 13 bases. Germline CDR1 SGHVS, CDR2 FQNEAQ.

The chain employs TRBV6-2 or TRBV6-3 and TRBJ1-5, with 7 bases that match TRBD1. This CDR3 is 15 amino acids long. Germline CDR1 reads MNHEY; CDR2 reads SVGEGT. After removal of 4 bases from V and 5 bases from J, the junction contained 8 bases not matched to a gene. CDR3 in DNA: TGTGCCAGCAGTTCCAGGGACAGCGGTTATCAGCCCCAGCATTTT. Encoded protein: CASSSRDSGYQPQHF.

The CDR3 spells CASSRRGQQMAFF. CDR3 bases: TGTGCCAGCAGCCGAAGGGGGCAACAGATGGCTTTCTTT. This chain joins TRBV7-9 and TRBJ1-1; TRBD1 matches at 7 bases. V shed 5 bases and J 11 bases; nucleotides not matched to a gene: 11. Germline values: CDR1 SEHNR, CDR2 FQNEAQ (reference sequence). The CDR3 runs to 13 residues.

This clone has more than one count but fewer than ten. The CDR3 sequence: CASSVTGQNTEAFF. DNA of the CDR3: TGTGCCAGCAGCGTTACAGGGCAGAACACTGAAGCTTTCTTT. The genes are TRBV9 and TRBJ1-1, with D tentatively TRBD1 (6 bases). V was cut by 2 bases and J by 1 base, with 9 bases left in between. CDR3 length: 14 residues. CDR1 and CDR2 from the germline V gene are SGDLS and YYNGEE.

The CDR3 reads CASSIGQGAEGYTF. CDR3 coding DNA: TGTGCCAGCAGCATTGGACAGGGGGCTGAGGGCTACACCTTC. This chain links TRBV9 with TRBJ1-2; 11 bases are shared with TRBD1. V lost 4 bases and J lost 8; bases outside the gene matches: 7. Germline V CDR1 and CDR2: SGDLS, YYNGEE. CDR3 length: 14 amino acids.

The V call is TRBV3-1 (or the pseudogene TRBV3-2), the J call TRBJ2-1, with TRBD2 as a possible D gene (6 bases). The CDR3 length is 14 residues. V was clipped by 5 bases and J by 7 bases, with 15 bases between them. Germline assignment: CDR1 LGHDT and CDR2 YNNKEL (reference sequence). The CDR3 is CASSRTTAGNEQFF. In DNA form, the CDR3 reads TGTGCCAGCAGCAGGACTACGGCCGGGAATGAGCAGTTCTTC.

This chain links TRBV2 with TRBJ2-6; D perhaps matches TRBD1 (5 bases). CDR1 and CDR2 from the germline V gene are SNHLY and FYNNEI. V lost 5 bases and J lost 0, with 14 bases in between. The CDR3 is 17 residues long. The CDR3 DNA reads as TGTGCCAGCAGTTCTCCCAGGGATTCCTCTGGGGCCAACGTCCTGACTTTC. Its translation is CASSSPRDSSGANVLTF.

The rearrangement links TRBV19 to TRBJ1-2, with D unclear. The germline CDR1 and CDR2 sequences are LNHDA and SQIVND (reference sequence). This CDR3 is built from 13 residues. The germline V and J ends were trimmed by 4 bases and 2 bases, with 8 bases remaining between them. CDR3 sequence reads: CASSRASNYGYTF. CDR3 DNA: TGTGCCAGTAGTAGAGCTTCCAACTATGGCTACACCTTC.

V is TRBV5-1 and J is TRBJ2-1; 11 bases are a match to TRBD2. Germline V gene sequence: CDR1 SGHRS, CDR2 YFSETQ. The trim removed 4 bases at V and 10 bases at J, leaving 19 bases unmatched. The CDR3 length is 18 residues. The CDR3 loop reads CASSPPTPLAGGRGEQFF. The CDR3, as DNA: TGCGCCAGCAGCCCCCCGACCCCCCTAGCGGGAGGACGAGGGGAGCAGTTCTTC.

The chain is built from TRBV21-1 and TRBJ1-2. TRBV21-1 is labeled a pseudogene. The CDR3 runs to 14 residues. The CDR3 coding sequence is TGTGCCAGCAGCAAAGCTCGGGAGGGGGGCGGCTACACCTTC. Encoded protein: CASSKAREGGGYTF.

In DNA form, the CDR3 reads TGTGCCAGCAGCTTAAAGGGCGTTGGGGGCACCCAGTACTTC. It codes for CASSLKGVGGTQYF. This rearrangement joins TRBV7-9 to TRBJ2-5; tentative D call: TRBD1 (6 bases). V dropped 2 bases and J dropped 8 bases, with 15 bases sitting between them. From germline, CDR1 is SEHNR and CDR2 FQNEAQ (reference sequence). The length of the CDR3 is 14 residues.

The chain links TRBV5-6 to TRBJ2-7; TRBD1 matches 8 bases. The CDR3 loop spans 13 amino acids. The germline V gene encodes CDR1 SGHDT and CDR2 YYEEEE. V was clipped by 4 bases and J by 9 bases; unmatched bases: 9. CDR3 sequence reads: CASSPGRGQGQYF. In DNA, the CDR3 is TGTGCCAGCAGCCCGGGCAGGGGGCAAGGGCAGTACTTC.

CDR3 amino acids: CASSAQGALSNQPQHF. The CDR3 region has the DNA TGTGCCAGCAGTGCACAGGGGGCTTTGAGCAATCAGCCCCAGCATTTT. The gene calls are TRBV2 and TRBJ1-5; the match to TRBD1 covers 9 bases. This CDR3 has 16 residues. Per the germline V gene, CDR1 is SNHLY and CDR2 is FYNNEI. V gave up 4 bases and J gave up 1 base; unmatched junction bases: 5.

J is TRBJ2-7 and V is TRBV19; D might be TRBD1 (5 bases). Between the trimmed V and J ends, which lost 1 base and 0 bases, there was a span of 7 bases. The CDR3 extends over 14 amino acids. Per germline, CDR1 LNHDA and CDR2 SQIVND (reference sequence). The CDR3 region is CASSIGGSSYEQYF. The CDR3 DNA reads as TGTGCCAGTAGTATAGGGGGCAGCTCCTACGAGCAGTACTTC.

This chain uses TRBV18 with TRBJ2-7, with TRBD2 matching over 13 bases. V gave up 1 base and J gave up 7 bases; unmatched junction bases: 13. Germline V gene sequence: CDR1 KGHSH, CDR2 LQKENI. The CDR3 totals 18 residues. The CDR3 DNA is TGTGCCAGCTCACCACTAGGGGCCAGGAGACTAGCGGGGGGAGAGCAGTACGTC. This sequence encodes CASSPLGARRLAGGEQYV.

To note about this clone: An end of the junction does not agree with germline; a read error may underlie this. The J gene is TRBJ1-1, the V gene TRBV24-1; a weak D match, TRBD1 (5 bases). CDR1 and CDR2 from the germline V gene are KGHDR and SFDVKD. This CDR3 contains 15 residues. CDR3 bases: TGTGCCACCAGTGATCCGTCACAGGTCCCCACTAAAGCTTTCTTT. Translation gives CATSDPSQVPTKAFF.

The CDR3 DNA reads TGTGCCAGCAGTGGACAGGAGGAGGGCTACACCTTC. Translated, it gives CASSGQEEGYTF. The chain links TRBV2 to TRBJ1-2, with D maybe TRBD1 (6 bases). There are 12 residues in the CDR3. Germline V CDR1 and CDR2: SNHLY, FYNNEI. V shed 4 bases and J shed 8 bases, with 11 bases lying between them.

The chain combines TRBV24-1 with TRBJ1-2, with a tentative D call TRBD1 (6 bases). V lost 7 bases, J lost 4 bases, and 21 bases lay in between. Germline CDR1 KGHDR, CDR2 SFDVKD. The CDR3 runs to 16 residues. CDR3 nucleotide sequence: TGTGCCACCAGCTCGAGTAGGGGGGGAGAGAGCTATGGCTACACCTTC. Its translation is CATSSSRGGESYGYTF.

The chain has TRBV5-5 and TRBJ2-2; D remains unclear. V lost 3 bases to trimming and J lost 4 bases, with 10 bases between them. The CDR3 covers 14 residues. The germline CDR1 and CDR2 sequences are SGHKS and YYEKEE (reference sequence). In nucleotides, the CDR3 is TGTGCCAGCAGCTCCCTAGTGAGCACCGGGGAGCTGTTTTTT. This sequence encodes CASSSLVSTGELFF.

This chain uses TRBV28 with TRBJ2-5; possible D gene TRBD1, 6 bases. V gave up 8 bases and J gave up 5 bases, with 18 bases separating them. The CDR3 is 14 residues long. Germline V gene lookup returns CDR1 MDHEN and CDR2 SYDVKM. Here the CDR3 DNA reads TGTGCCAGCGAAGCCTCGGACAGTTGGGAGACCCAGTACTTC. Encoded protein: CASEASDSWETQYF.

The chain uses TRBV9 and TRBJ2-2; 12 nucleotides agree with TRBD1. Germline CDR1 reads SGDLS; CDR2 reads YYNGEE. There are 16 residues in the CDR3. V lost 3 bases and J lost 6; bases outside the gene matches: 6. Written as DNA, the CDR3 is TGTGCCAGCAGCGGCGGGACAGGGGGCTCTGCCGGGGAGCTGTTTTTT. Its protein product is CASSGGTGGSAGELFF.

V is TRBV19 and J is TRBJ1-2; 9 bases agree with TRBD1. This CDR3 is built from 15 residues. CDR1 is LNHDA and CDR2 is SQIVND in the germline V gene (reference sequence). V shed 3 bases, J shed 5 bases, and the junction held 7 bases outside the gene matches. The DNA for the CDR3 is TGTGCCAGTAGTATGGGACAGGGCGTTCGGTATGGCTACACCTTC. Its protein is CASSMGQGVRYGYTF. Full variable domain (remainder filled in from reference TRBV19 and TRBJ1-2): DGGITQSPKYLFRKEGQNVTLSCEQNLNHDAMYWYRQDPGQGLRLIYYSQIVNDFQKGDIAEGYSVSREKKESFPLTVTSAQKNPTAFYLCASSMGQGVRYGYTFGSGTRLTVV.

The rearrangement uses TRBV7-2 and TRBJ1-2; D gene ambiguous. V was clipped by 3 bases and J by 5 bases, with 7 bases between them. This CDR3 is 12 amino acids long. CDR1 is SGHTA, CDR2 FQGNSA, per germline. CDR3 loop: CASSFTGYGYTF. In nucleotides, the CDR3 is TGTGCCAGCAGCTTCACGGGGTATGGCTACACCTTC.

This chain uses TRBV28 with TRBJ2-1; the match to TRBD2 covers 11 bases. The CDR3 loop spans 15 amino acids. V was clipped by 5 bases and J by 15 bases; unmatched bases: 15. CDR1 is MDHEN and CDR2 is SYDVKM in the germline V gene. In nucleotides, the CDR3 is TGTGCCAGCAGTGAAAGACTAGCGGGATTCCTGGGGTCGTTCTTC. Residues: CASSERLAGFLGSFF.

The gene calls are TRBV10-2 and TRBJ2-2; D possibly corresponds to TRBD1 (6 bases). CDR3 length equals 17 residues. Trimming stripped 6 bases from V and 5 bases from J, with 22 bases between. Germline CDR1 is WSHSY and CDR2 is SAAADI. CDR3 in amino acids: CASRRTAERLRTGELFF. The CDR3 DNA sequence: TGCGCCAGCAGGAGGACAGCAGAAAGATTGAGGACCGGGGAGCTGTTTTTT.

V is TRBV5-1 and J is TRBJ2-1; D might be TRBD2 (5 bases). Trimming stripped 2 bases from V and 2 bases from J, with 8 bases between. This CDR3 spans 14 amino acids. CDR1 SGHRS and CDR2 YFSETQ come from the germline V gene. The CDR3 coding sequence is TGCGCCAGCAGCTTTGGAGGAGCCTACAATGAGCAGTTCTTC. Translating gives CASSFGGAYNEQFF.